What follows are 14 T cell receptor beta chains derived from one specimen sequenced in a study of post-analysis software for immune sequencing data. General study results and limits: Several TRBV segments were more frequent in patients than controls; TRBV5-6, TRBV5-1 and TRBV20-1 belonged to this group.

Unique molecular identifiers were present in the TCR beta cDNA libraries. From the PCR reads, TCRdb called clonotypes with MiXCR, one entry per CDR3 protein. The data show roughly 400,000 distinct CDR3 sequences, with 35% to 45% seen just once and 6.5% to 8% held by the top ten. These receptors lack a known antigen. Sequenced material: blood. These receptors all come from a girl between 2 and 10 years old with multiple sclerosis.

J is TRBJ2-1 and V is TRBV24-1; 12 bases match TRBD1. The V and J ends lost 3 bases and 8 bases, in that order; junction bases with no gene match: 10. CDR3 length equals 17 residues. Germline V gene lookup returns CDR1 KGHDR and CDR2 SFDVKD. DNA of the CDR3: TGTGCCACCAGTGATGGGACCGGGACAGGGGGCTTCCATGAGCAGTTCTTC. Translated, it gives CATSDGTGTGGFHEQFF.

V and J are TRBV12-3 or TRBV12-4 and TRBJ2-7; 7 positions agree with TRBD1. The CDR3 has 13 residues. V dropped 8 bases and J dropped 0; count of bases not matched to a gene: 4. CDR3 in amino acids: CASGTGVSYEQYF. The CDR3 nucleotides are TGTGCCAGCGGAACAGGGGTCTCCTACGAGCAGTACTTC.

This clonotype has more than one count but fewer than ten. This chain joins TRBV5-1 and TRBJ2-5, with TRBD1 matching over 7 bases. The V segment lost 4 bases and the J segment 1 base; nucleotides outside the gene matches: 4. CDR1 SGHRS and CDR2 YFSETQ come from the germline V gene. The CDR3 is 14 amino acids. CDR3 sequence: CASSARTGQETQYF. The CDR3 nucleotides are TGCGCCAGCAGCGCAAGGACAGGCCAAGAGACCCAGTACTTC.

The chain uses TRBV28 and TRBJ2-5; 10 bases agree with TRBD1. Germline V gene data show CDR1 as MDHEN and CDR2 as SYDVKM. The V and J ends lost 4 bases and 11 bases, in that order; junction bases with no gene match: 13. There are 15 residues in the CDR3. Here the CDR3 DNA reads TGTGCCAGCAGTTCTCCCGGGACAGGGGTAGATGAGCAGTACTTC. Translating it yields CASSSPGTGVDEQYF.

For this clonotype: Possible read error: a much larger clone is one base away. The chain joins TRBV12-3 or TRBV12-4 to TRBJ1-2; 7 bases line up with TRBD1. The length of the CDR3 is 13 residues. In nucleotides, the CDR3 is TGTGCCGGCAGCTGGGACAGAGATCGGGGCTACACCTTC. Translated: CAGSWDRDRGYTF.

The chain recombines TRBV7-3 with TRBJ2-5; 8 bases are shared with TRBD2. V gave up 6 bases and J gave up 4 bases; unmatched junction bases: 7. This CDR3 comprises 14 residues. From germline, CDR1 is SGHTA and CDR2 FQGTGA. The CDR3 loop is CASSRAGGSETQYF. CDR3 in DNA: TGTGCCAGCAGTCGGGCGGGAGGTTCAGAGACCCAGTACTTC. The whole variable domain, filled in from reference TRBV7-3 and TRBJ2-5, reads GAGVSQTPSNKVTEKGKYVELRCDPISGHTALYWYRQSLGQGPEFLIYFQGTGAADDSGLPNDRFFAVRPEGSVSTLKIQRTERGDSAVYLCASSRAGGSETQYFGPGTRLLVL.

This clonotype has more than one count but fewer than ten. This chain joins TRBV4-2 and TRBJ1-2, with D maybe TRBD1 (6 bases). Deletions cut 7 bases from V and 6 bases from J, with 18 bases between. The germline CDR1 and CDR2 sequences are LGHNA and YNFKEQ. CDR3 length: 14 residues. The CDR3 region is CASNKDSHPHGYTF. The CDR3 nucleotides are TGTGCCAGCAACAAGGACAGCCACCCTCATGGCTACACCTTC.

V usage is TRBV5-1 and J usage is TRBJ2-5; D unresolved. V was clipped by 3 bases and J by 5 bases, with 11 bases between them. The CDR3 runs 13 residues. The V gene's germline CDR1 is SGHRS and CDR2 YFSETQ. For the CDR3, the DNA is TGCGCCAGCAGCTCCCCCGTGTTGGAGACCCAGTACTTC. It yields the protein CASSSPVLETQYF. Filled out from reference TRBV5-1 and TRBJ2-5, the complete variable domain reads KAGVTQTPRYLIKTRGQQVTLSCSPISGHRSVSWYQQTPGQGLQFLFEYFSETQRNKGNFPGRFSGRQFSNSRSEMNVSTLELGDSALYLCASSSPVLETQYFGPGTRLLVL.

This sequence joins TRBV27 and TRBJ1-4, with D unclear. CDR3 size: 12 residues. V was shortened by 7 bases and J by 8 bases, with 11 bases between the two germline ends. Germline CDR1 is MNHEY and CDR2 is SMNVEV (reference sequence). The chain's CDR3 is CASIGVDEKLFF. CDR3 nucleotides: TGTGCCAGCATTGGGGTCGACGAAAAACTGTTTTTT.

At least ten counts were recorded for this clonotype. The rearrangement uses TRBV10-3 and TRBJ2-5; a weak D match, TRBD1 (5 bases). The V gene lost 0 bases and the J gene lost 3 bases, with 11 bases spanning the gap. CDR3 length: 15 amino acids. Germline V lookup: CDR1 ENHRY, CDR2 SYGVKD. The CDR3 DNA follows: TGTGCCATCAGTGAGTCGACGACAGCAGAAGAGACCCAGTACTTC. It encodes CAISESTTAEETQYF.

The rearrangement links TRBV7-7 to TRBJ2-5, with 10 bases lining up with TRBD2. The junction had 5 bases not matched to a gene; V was cut back by 0 bases and J by 7 bases. The V gene's germline CDR1 is SSHAT and CDR2 FNYEAQ (reference sequence). This CDR3 region has 15 residues. The CDR3 nucleotides read TGTGCCAGCAGCTTAGCGGCTAGCGGGGGACGGACCCAGTACTTC. Protein sequence: CASSLAASGGRTQYF.

This clonotype was seen more than once but under ten times. V usage is TRBV16 and J usage is TRBJ1-5, with unresolved D. The CDR3 sequence is 16 residues long. V was shortened by 0 bases and J by 0 bases, with 9 bases between the two germline ends. Germline V gene data show CDR1 as KGHSY and CDR2 as FQNENV. The CDR3 nucleotides read TGTGCCAGCAGCCAATCGTGGGGTTATAGCAATCAGCCCCAGCATTTT. Its translation: CASSQSWGYSNQPQHF.

This clonotype was observed a handful of times. This chain links TRBV4-3 with TRBJ2-3, with 14 bases aligning to TRBD2. Germline V gene sequence: CDR1 LGHNA, CDR2 YSLEER. The CDR3 has 16 amino acids. J lost 5 bases, V lost 4 bases, and 5 bases had no gene match. This CDR3 reads CASSPGLAGGGDTQYF. Here the CDR3 DNA reads TGCGCCAGCAGCCCCGGACTAGCGGGAGGAGGAGATACGCAGTATTTT.

This clonotype was observed a few times. This rearrangement joins TRBV6-5 to TRBJ2-7; the match to TRBD1 covers 9 bases. The CDR3 is 11 residues long. Germline loops: CDR1 MNHEY, CDR2 SVGAGI. V lost 10 bases, J lost 8 bases, and 6 bases stayed unmatched. The CDR3 protein is CATDRGSKQYF. CDR3 coding DNA: TGTGCCACGGACAGGGGTTCGAAGCAGTACTTC.